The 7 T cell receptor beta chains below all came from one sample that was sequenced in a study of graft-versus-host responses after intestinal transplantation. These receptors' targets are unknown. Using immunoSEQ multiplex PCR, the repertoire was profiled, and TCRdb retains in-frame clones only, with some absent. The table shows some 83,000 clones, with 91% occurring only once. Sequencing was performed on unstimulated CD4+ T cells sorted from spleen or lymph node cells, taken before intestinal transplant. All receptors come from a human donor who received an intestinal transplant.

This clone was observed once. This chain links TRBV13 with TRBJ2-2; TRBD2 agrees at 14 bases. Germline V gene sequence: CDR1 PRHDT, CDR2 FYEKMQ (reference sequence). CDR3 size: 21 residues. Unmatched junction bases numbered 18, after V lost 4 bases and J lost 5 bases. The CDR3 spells CASSSGHRRLAGGRKTGELFF. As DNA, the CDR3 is TGTGCCAGCAGCTCGGGGCACCGGCGACTAGCGGGGGGGCGGAAAACCGGGGAGCTGTTTTTT. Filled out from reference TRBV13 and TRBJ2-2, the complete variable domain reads AAGVIQSPRHLIKEKRETATLKCYPIPRHDTVYWYQQGPGQDPQFLISFYEKMQSDKGSIPDRFSAQQFSDYHSELNMSSLELGDSALYFCASSSGHRRLAGGRKTGELFFGEGSRLTVL.

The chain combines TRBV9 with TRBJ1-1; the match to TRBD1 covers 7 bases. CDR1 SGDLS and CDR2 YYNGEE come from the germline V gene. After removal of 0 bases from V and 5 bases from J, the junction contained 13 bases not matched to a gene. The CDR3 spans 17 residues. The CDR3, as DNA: TGTGCCAGCAGCGTAGTGGCAGGGGGAAGAAAAGAGACTGAAGCTTTCTTT. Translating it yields CASSVVAGGRKETEAFF.

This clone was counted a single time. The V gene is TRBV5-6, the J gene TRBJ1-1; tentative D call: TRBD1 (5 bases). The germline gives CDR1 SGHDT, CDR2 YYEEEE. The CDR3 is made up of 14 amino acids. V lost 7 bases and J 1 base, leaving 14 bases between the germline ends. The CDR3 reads CASGVGGANTEAFF. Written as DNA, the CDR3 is TGTGCCAGCGGGGTCGGCGGGGCGAACACTGAAGCTTTCTTT.

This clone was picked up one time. DNA of the CDR3: TGTGCCAGCAGCTTAAAGACAGGGCTATCTAATGAAAAACTGTTTTTT. The encoded protein is CASSLKTGLSNEKLFF. The chain combines TRBV7-2 with TRBJ1-4; 7 nucleotides match TRBD1. Germline V gene data show CDR1 as SGHTA and CDR2 as FQGNSA. The CDR3 has 16 amino acids. J gave up 3 bases and V 2 bases, and 6 bases lay outside the gene matches.

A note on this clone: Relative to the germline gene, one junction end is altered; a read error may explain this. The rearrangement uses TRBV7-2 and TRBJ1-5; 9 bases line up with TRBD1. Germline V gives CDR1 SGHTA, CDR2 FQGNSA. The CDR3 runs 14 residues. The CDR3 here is CAGSLETGGRPQHF. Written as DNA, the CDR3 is TGTGCCGGCAGCTTAGAGACAGGGGGTCGGCCCCAGCATTTT.

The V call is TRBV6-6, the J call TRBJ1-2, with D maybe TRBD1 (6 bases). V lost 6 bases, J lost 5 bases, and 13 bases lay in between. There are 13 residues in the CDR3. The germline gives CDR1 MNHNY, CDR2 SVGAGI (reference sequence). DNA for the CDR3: TGTGCCAGCAGCCTCCGAGGGGGATATGGCTACACCTTC. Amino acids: CASSLRGGYGYTF.

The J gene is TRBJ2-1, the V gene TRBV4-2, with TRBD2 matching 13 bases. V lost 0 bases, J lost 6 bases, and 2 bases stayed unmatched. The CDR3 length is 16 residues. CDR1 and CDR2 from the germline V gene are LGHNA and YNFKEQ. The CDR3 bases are TGTGCCAGCAGCCAAGATGGACTAGCGGGGGCCAATGAGCAGTTCTTC. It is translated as CASSQDGLAGANEQFF.